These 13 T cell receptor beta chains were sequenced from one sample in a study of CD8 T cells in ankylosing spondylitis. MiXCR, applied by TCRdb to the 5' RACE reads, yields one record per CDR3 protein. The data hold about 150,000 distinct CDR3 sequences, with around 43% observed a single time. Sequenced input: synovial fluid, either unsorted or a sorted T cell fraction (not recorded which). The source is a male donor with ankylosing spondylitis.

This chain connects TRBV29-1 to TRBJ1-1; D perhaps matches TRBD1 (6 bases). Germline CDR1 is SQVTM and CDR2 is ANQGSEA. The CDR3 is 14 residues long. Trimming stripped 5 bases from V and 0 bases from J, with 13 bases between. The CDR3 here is CSVNWGGLNTEAFF. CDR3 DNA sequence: TGCAGCGTTAACTGGGGGGGGCTGAACACTGAAGCTTTCTTT.

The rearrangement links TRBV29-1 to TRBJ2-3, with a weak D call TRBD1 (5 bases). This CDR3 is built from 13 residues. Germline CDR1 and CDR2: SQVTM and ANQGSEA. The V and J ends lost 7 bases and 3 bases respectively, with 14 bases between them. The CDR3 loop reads CSAAPGSTDTQYF. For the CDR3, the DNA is TGCAGCGCCGCCCCAGGGTCTACAGATACGCAGTATTTT.

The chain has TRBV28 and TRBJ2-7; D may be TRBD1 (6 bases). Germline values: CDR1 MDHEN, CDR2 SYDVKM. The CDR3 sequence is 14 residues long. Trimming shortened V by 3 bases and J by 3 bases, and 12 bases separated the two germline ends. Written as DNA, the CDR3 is TGTGCCAGCAGTTTGGCAGGGGCCCGCTACGAGCAGTACTTC. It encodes CASSLAGARYEQYF.

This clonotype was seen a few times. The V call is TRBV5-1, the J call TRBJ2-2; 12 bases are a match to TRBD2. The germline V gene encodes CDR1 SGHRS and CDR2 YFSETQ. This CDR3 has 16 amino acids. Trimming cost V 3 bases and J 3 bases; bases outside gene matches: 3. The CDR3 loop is CASSWTSGTDTGELFF. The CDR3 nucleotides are TGCGCCAGCAGCTGGACTAGCGGGACAGACACCGGGGAGCTGTTTTTT.

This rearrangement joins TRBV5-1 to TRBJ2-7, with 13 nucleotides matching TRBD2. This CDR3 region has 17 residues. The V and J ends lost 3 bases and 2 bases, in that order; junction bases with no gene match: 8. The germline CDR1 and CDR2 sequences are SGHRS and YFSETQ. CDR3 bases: TGCGCCAGCAGCTCCCCTCGACTAGCGGGAGGCACCTACGAGCAGTACTTC. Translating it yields CASSSPRLAGGTYEQYF.

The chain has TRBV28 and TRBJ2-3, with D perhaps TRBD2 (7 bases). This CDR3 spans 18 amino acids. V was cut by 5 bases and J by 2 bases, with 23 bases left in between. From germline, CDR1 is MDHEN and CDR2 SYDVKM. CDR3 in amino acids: CASSPLSGGATYTDTQYF. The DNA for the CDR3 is TGTGCCAGCAGTCCCCTCAGTGGGGGGGCGACGTACACAGATACGCAGTATTTT.

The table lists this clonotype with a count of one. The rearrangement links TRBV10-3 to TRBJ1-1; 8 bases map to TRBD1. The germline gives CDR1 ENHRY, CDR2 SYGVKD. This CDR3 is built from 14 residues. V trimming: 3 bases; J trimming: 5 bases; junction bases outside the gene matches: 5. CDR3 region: CAISDGQGVTEAFF. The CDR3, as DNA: TGTGCCATCAGTGATGGACAGGGAGTGACTGAAGCTTTCTTT.

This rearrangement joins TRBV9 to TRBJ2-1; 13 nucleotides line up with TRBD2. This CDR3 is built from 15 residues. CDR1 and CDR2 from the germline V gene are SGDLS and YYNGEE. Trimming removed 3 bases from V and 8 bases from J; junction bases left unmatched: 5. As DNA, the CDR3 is TGTGCCAGCAGCGACCGGACTAGCGGGAGCTATGAGCAGTTCTTC. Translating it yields CASSDRTSGSYEQFF.

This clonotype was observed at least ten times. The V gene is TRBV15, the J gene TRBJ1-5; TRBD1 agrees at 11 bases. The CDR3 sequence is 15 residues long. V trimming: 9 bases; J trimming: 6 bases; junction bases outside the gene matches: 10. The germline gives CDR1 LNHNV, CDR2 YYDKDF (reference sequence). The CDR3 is CATSRDRGFGQPQHF. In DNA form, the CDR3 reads TGTGCCACTTCCCGGGACAGGGGGTTCGGTCAGCCCCAGCATTTT. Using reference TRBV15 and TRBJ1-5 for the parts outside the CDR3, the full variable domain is DAMVIQNPRYQVTQFGKPVTLSCSQTLNHNVMYWYQQKSSQAPKLLFHYYDKDFNNEADTPDNFQSRRPNTSFCFLDIRSPGLGDTAMYLCATSRDRGFGQPQHFGDGTRLSIL.

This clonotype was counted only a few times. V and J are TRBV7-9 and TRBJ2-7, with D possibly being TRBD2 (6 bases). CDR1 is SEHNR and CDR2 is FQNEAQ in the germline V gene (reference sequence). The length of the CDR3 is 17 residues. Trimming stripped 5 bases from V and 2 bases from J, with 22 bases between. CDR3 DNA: TGTGCCAGCAGCGCTACCCAGGGAGGACTGTCGACCTACGAGCAGTACTTC. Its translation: CASSATQGGLSTYEQYF.

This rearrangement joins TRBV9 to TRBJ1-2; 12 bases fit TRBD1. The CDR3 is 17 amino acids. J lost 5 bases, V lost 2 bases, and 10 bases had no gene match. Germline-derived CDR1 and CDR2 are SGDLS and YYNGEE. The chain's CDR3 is CASSVWDRGLFGYGYTF. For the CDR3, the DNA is TGTGCCAGCAGCGTTTGGGACAGGGGGCTTTTTGGGTATGGCTACACCTTC.

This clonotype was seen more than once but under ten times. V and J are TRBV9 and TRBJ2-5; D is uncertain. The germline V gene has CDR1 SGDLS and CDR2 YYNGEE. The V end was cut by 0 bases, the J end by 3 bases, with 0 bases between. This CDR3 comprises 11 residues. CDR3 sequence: CASSVEETQYF. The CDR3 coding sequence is TGTGCCAGCAGCGTAGAAGAGACCCAGTACTTC.

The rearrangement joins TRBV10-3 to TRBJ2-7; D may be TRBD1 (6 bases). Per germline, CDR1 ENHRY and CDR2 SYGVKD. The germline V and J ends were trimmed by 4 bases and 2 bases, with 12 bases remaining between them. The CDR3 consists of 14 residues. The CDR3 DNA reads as TGTGCCATCAGTGCGGTGGGGGCCCCCTACGAGCAGTACTTC. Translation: CAISAVGAPYEQYF.